Presented here are 10 T cell receptor beta chains from one specimen sequenced in a study of siplizumab effects on memory and regulatory T cells. The data were produced by immunoSEQ multiplex PCR, yet TCRdb's version contains in-frame clones alone and is incomplete. Of approximately 100,000 clones detected, 94% appear once; the ten largest clones hold under 0.7%. Sequencing was done on a sample of Tregs sorted from blood. Source of these receptors: a human donor in good health.

This clone has just one count. This chain joins TRBV5-1 and TRBJ2-5, with TRBD1 as a possible D gene (6 bases). V was pared by 8 bases and J by 0 bases, with 11 bases between. Germline V CDR1 and CDR2: SGHRS, YFSETQ. There are 13 residues in the CDR3. The CDR3 region has the DNA TGCGCCAGTTCGACAGGCCACCAAGAGACCCAGTACTTC. Protein sequence: CASSTGHQETQYF.

The chain has TRBV15 and TRBJ2-3; tentative D call: TRBD2 (5 bases). Trimming shortened V by 4 bases and J by 1 base, and 15 bases separated the two germline ends. Germline values: CDR1 LNHNV, CDR2 YYDKDF (reference sequence). The CDR3 sequence is 16 residues long. In DNA form, the CDR3 reads TGTGCCACCAGCATCGGAGGAGGAAGTGGCACAGATACGCAGTATTTT. This sequence encodes CATSIGGGSGTDTQYF.

The rearrangement joins TRBV5-1 to TRBJ1-4, with D possibly being TRBD1 (5 bases). The CDR3 consists of 16 residues. The V end lost 4 bases, the J end lost 5 bases, and 18 bases lay between the germline ends. CDR1 SGHRS and CDR2 YFSETQ come from the germline V gene. The DNA for the CDR3 is TGCGCCAGCAGCATCTCGACAGCCCAGGGCAATGAAAAACTGTTTTTT. Translation gives CASSISTAQGNEKLFF. Full variable domain (rest looked up from reference TRBV5-1 and TRBJ1-4): KAGVTQTPRYLIKTRGQQVTLSCSPISGHRSVSWYQQTPGQGLQFLFEYFSETQRNKGNFPGRFSGRQFSNSRSEMNVSTLELGDSALYLCASSISTAQGNEKLFFGSGTQLSVL.

This chain links TRBV29-1 with TRBJ2-1; TRBD1 matches 8 bases. In germline, CDR1 is SQVTM, CDR2 ANQGSEA. The junction had 6 bases not matched to a gene; V was cut back by 7 bases and J by 7 bases. The CDR3 sequence is 12 residues long. This chain's CDR3 is CSARQGWNEQFF. In DNA form, the CDR3 reads TGCAGCGCGCGACAGGGGTGGAATGAGCAGTTCTTC.

The V and J genes are TRBV10-3 and TRBJ2-7, with unresolved D. With 4 bases removed from V and 3 bases from J, the gap between germline ends came to 4 bases. Per germline, CDR1 ENHRY and CDR2 SYGVKD. The CDR3 is 11 residues long. CDR3 amino acids: CAISAGYEQYF. CDR3 sequence (DNA): TGTGCCATCAGTGCCGGCTACGAGCAGTACTTC.

The chain combines TRBV20-1 with TRBJ2-3; tentatively, D is TRBD2 (5 bases). The germline V gene encodes CDR1 DFQATT and CDR2 SNEGSKA (reference sequence). The CDR3 consists of 11 residues. V dropped 0 bases and J dropped 10 bases, with 8 bases sitting between them. The CDR3 coding sequence is TGCAGTGCTAGAGAGCTAGCTGCGCAGTATTTT. It specifies CSARELAAQYF.

The chain has TRBV27 and TRBJ2-6; tentatively, D is TRBD1 (6 bases). Germline values: CDR1 MNHEY, CDR2 SMNVEV (reference sequence). Between the trimmed V and J ends, which lost 1 base and 1 base, there was a span of 20 bases. There are 20 residues in the CDR3. Here the CDR3 DNA reads TGTGCCAGCAGTTTATTCGGTGACAGGCCCCAGATGTCTGGGGCCAACGTCCTGACTTTC. Translation gives CASSLFGDRPQMSGANVLTF.

The rearrangement links TRBV4-1 to TRBJ1-2; 9 bases agree with TRBD1. J gave up 1 base and V 0 bases, and 3 bases lay outside the gene matches. Germline V gives CDR1 MGHRA, CDR2 YSYEKL. This CDR3 comprises 16 residues. DNA of the CDR3: TGCGCCAGCAGCCAAGATCTGACAGGGGGTAACTATGGCTACACCTTC. It yields the protein CASSQDLTGGNYGYTF.

This chain uses TRBV30 with TRBJ2-7, with D perhaps matching TRBD1 (6 bases). The CDR3 consists of 12 residues. CDR1 GTSNPN and CDR2 SVGIG come from the germline V gene (reference sequence). The CDR3 DNA reads as TGTACGGTGCGGCAGGGGTCCTACGAGCAGTACTTC. Protein product: CTVRQGSYEQYF.

This chain links TRBV7-9 with TRBJ2-6; 7 bases are shared with TRBD1. Germline V gene data show CDR1 as SEHNR and CDR2 as FQNEAQ (reference sequence). This CDR3 has 17 residues. V gave up 5 bases and J gave up 0 bases; unmatched junction bases: 7. The CDR3 protein is CASSLNRGSSGANVLTF. For the CDR3, the DNA is TGTGCCAGCAGCCTAAACAGGGGTAGCTCTGGGGCCAACGTCCTGACTTTC.